What follows are 32 T cell receptor beta chains derived from one specimen sequenced in a study of cytomegalovirus exposure and HLA in healthy donors. Vbeta (60) and Jbeta (13) primers were used in the PCR. TCRdb keeps only in-frame clones here, not all; method: immunoSEQ multiplex PCR. The sample shows over 60,000 clones, 65% to 80% of them seen only once. The specimen was PBMCs. The source is a man aged 70 or older in good health and CMV-seronegative.

The V and J genes are TRBV7-2 and TRBJ1-1; 7 nucleotides match TRBD1. The junction had 16 bases not matched to a gene; V was cut back by 5 bases and J by 4 bases. CDR1 is SGHTA and CDR2 is FQGNSA in the germline V gene. This CDR3 comprises 17 residues. DNA of the CDR3: TGTGCCAGCAGCACATTACCCAGACAGGGCTGGGGCACTGAAGCTTTCTTT. Its protein is CASSTLPRQGWGTEAFF.

The chain recombines TRBV9 with TRBJ1-1; TRBD1 aligns across 7 bases. The CDR3 has 15 residues. J lost 1 base, V lost 3 bases, and 6 bases had no gene match. The germline V gene has CDR1 SGDLS and CDR2 YYNGEE. CDR3 coding DNA: TGTGCCAGCAGCGATGAAAGACAGGGGAACACTGAAGCTTTCTTT. It is translated as CASSDERQGNTEAFF.

V is TRBV14 and J is TRBJ1-1, with 7 positions matching TRBD1. There are 15 residues in the CDR3. Losses at the gene ends were 4 bases for V and 0 bases for J; bases not matched to a gene: 5. Germline loops: CDR1 SGHDN, CDR2 FVKESK. CDR3 amino acids: CASSRRQGLNTEAFF. Here the CDR3 DNA reads TGTGCCAGCAGCCGCCGACAGGGCTTGAACACTGAAGCTTTCTTT.

The rearrangement joins TRBV30 to TRBJ1-4, with 7 bases fitting TRBD1. V gave up 1 base and J gave up 5 bases; unmatched junction bases: 1. The CDR3 spans 13 residues. Per germline, CDR1 GTSNPN and CDR2 SVGIG (reference sequence). The CDR3 is CAWSGGGNEKLFF. Written as DNA, the CDR3 is TGTGCCTGGAGTGGAGGGGGCAATGAAAAACTGTTTTTT.

A few counts support this clone. V gene TRBV10-3 combines with J gene TRBJ2-1; 10 bases map to TRBD1. J lost 4 bases, V lost 8 bases, and 8 bases had no gene match. The length of the CDR3 is 15 residues. Germline CDR1 reads ENHRY; CDR2 reads SYGVKD. CDR3 loop: CAILSGTGDYNEQFF. The CDR3 nucleotides read TGTGCCATCCTTTCCGGGACAGGGGATTACAATGAGCAGTTCTTC.

There are a few counts of this clone. An end of the junction differs from the germline gene, which may be a read error. The chain combines TRBV5-6 with TRBJ1-2, with a tentative D call TRBD1 (5 bases). The germline V gene encodes CDR1 SGHDT and CDR2 YYEEEE. CDR3 length: 15 residues. The chain's CDR3 is CASSRDFRITYGYTF. CDR3 nucleotides: TGCGCCAGCAGCCGGGACTTTCGAATCACCTATGGCTACACCTTC.

The gene calls are TRBV2 and TRBJ2-7, with 7 bases lining up with TRBD1. CDR3 length: 13 amino acids. The germline V gene encodes CDR1 SNHLY and CDR2 FYNNEI. V lost 6 bases, J lost 0 bases, and 2 bases stayed unmatched. The CDR3 protein is CASSGTVSYEQYF. DNA for the CDR3: TGTGCCAGCAGCGGGACAGTCTCCTACGAGCAGTACTTC.

The rearrangement joins TRBV27 to TRBJ1-2; D is unclear. The germline V gene has CDR1 MNHEY and CDR2 SMNVEV (reference sequence). The germline V and J ends were trimmed by 4 bases and 4 bases, with 16 bases remaining between them. The CDR3 is 15 residues long. The CDR3 DNA reads as TGTGCCAGCAGTTCCTACTCCCTCTTACCCTATGGCTACACCTTC. This sequence encodes CASSSYSLLPYGYTF.

V is TRBV27 and J is TRBJ1-3; D might be TRBD1 (5 bases). The CDR3 consists of 14 residues. Germline-derived CDR1 and CDR2 are MNHEY and SMNVEV (reference sequence). The ends were cut back, 6 bases at V and 4 bases at J, with 13 bases in the middle. The CDR3 protein is CASSGAGRGNTIYF. In DNA, the CDR3 is TGTGCCAGCAGCGGCGCAGGGCGGGGAAACACCATATATTTT.

The V and J genes are TRBV28 and TRBJ1-3, with D perhaps TRBD1 (6 bases). CDR3 length equals 14 residues. The V end lost 5 bases, the J end lost 2 bases, and 10 bases lay between the germline ends. The germline CDR1 and CDR2 sequences are MDHEN and SYDVKM. The CDR3 loop reads CASSDTGTGNTIYF. The CDR3 DNA follows: TGTGCCAGCAGTGATACAGGGACTGGAAACACCATATATTTT.

The chain uses TRBV19 and TRBJ1-1; 7 bases are a match to TRBD1. The CDR3 runs to 14 residues. Germline trimming cut 3 bases from V and 3 bases from J; bases unmatched to any gene: 4. CDR1 and CDR2 from the germline V gene are LNHDA and SQIVND (reference sequence). The CDR3 here is CASSIARGYTEAFF. CDR3 sequence (DNA): TGTGCCAGTAGTATTGCCAGGGGGTACACTGAAGCTTTCTTT.

V and J are TRBV28 and TRBJ2-1; 10 nucleotides line up with TRBD2. J gave up 4 bases and V 5 bases, and 11 bases lay outside the gene matches. The germline CDR1 and CDR2 sequences are MDHEN and SYDVKM. The CDR3 covers 17 residues. As DNA, the CDR3 is TGTGCCAGCAGTCACCTTCTGACTAGCGGGCCTTACAATGAGCAGTTCTTC. Its protein product is CASSHLLTSGPYNEQFF.

This clone was recorded only once. V is TRBV28 and J is TRBJ1-2; TRBD1 aligns across 9 bases. This CDR3 is 15 amino acids long. Germline V gene sequence: CDR1 MDHEN, CDR2 SYDVKM. Trimming at V came to 4 bases and at J to 6 bases, leaving 9 bases not matched to a gene. CDR3 in DNA: TGTGCCAGCAGTTCAAATACCGGGACAGGGAATGGCTACACCTTC. It translates to CASSSNTGTGNGYTF.

The gene calls are TRBV7-6 and TRBJ2-7; D is perhaps TRBD1 (6 bases). Trimming shortened V by 1 base and J by 3 bases, and 16 bases separated the two germline ends. Germline-derived CDR1 and CDR2 are SGHVS and FNYEAQ. CDR3 size: 16 residues. The CDR3 protein is CASSLEFTGRDYEQYF. CDR3 nucleotide sequence: TGTGCCAGCAGCTTAGAGTTTACAGGGAGAGACTACGAGCAGTACTTC.

V usage is TRBV18 and J usage is TRBJ2-5, with D maybe TRBD1 (8 bases). CDR3 length: 15 residues. Trimming left V 3 bases short and J 5 bases short, with 16 bases between. Germline CDR1 reads KGHSH; CDR2 reads LQKENI. CDR3 loop: CASSPNRGGTETQYF. CDR3 DNA sequence: TGTGCCAGCTCACCGAACAGGGGGGGGACCGAGACCCAGTACTTC.

V usage is TRBV13 and J usage is TRBJ1-2; D remains ambiguous. This CDR3 region has 16 residues. Germline V gene lookup returns CDR1 PRHDT and CDR2 FYEKMQ (reference sequence). Trimming took 3 bases from V and 0 from J, leaving 14 bases between them. The CDR3 nucleotides are TGTGCCAGCAGCTTTCTTTCGGACTATTCTAACTATGGCTACACCTTC. Protein: CASSFLSDYSNYGYTF.

The gene calls are TRBV6-1 and TRBJ2-7, with a weak D call TRBD1 (5 bases). Deletions cut 6 bases from V and 4 bases from J, with 16 bases between. Germline V CDR1 and CDR2: MNHNS, SASEGT. This CDR3 spans 14 amino acids. The CDR3 DNA sequence: TGTGCCAGCAGGGCCCGGGCAGGGATATACGAGCAGTACTTC. This sequence encodes CASRARAGIYEQYF.

This chain uses TRBV5-6 with TRBJ2-7; TRBD2 agrees at 8 bases. Germline values: CDR1 SGHDT, CDR2 YYEEEE. CDR3 length: 16 residues. The V gene end was trimmed by 1 base and the J gene end by 5 bases; junction bases not matched to a gene: 11. CDR3 nucleotide sequence: TGTGCCAGCAGCTTGTCCGGGGGGGTAGCGGGGCACGAGCAGTACTTC. Translation gives CASSLSGGVAGHEQYF.

In this sample, this clone turned up a few times. The CDR3 DNA reads TGTGCCAGCAGCGATCCCCCCGAGGGAACTGAAGCTTTCTTT. Translated: CASSDPPEGTEAFF. The chain is built from TRBV7-9 and TRBJ1-1; D is ambiguous. V lost 5 bases, J lost 5 bases, and 15 bases lay in between. There are 14 residues in the CDR3. The germline CDR1 and CDR2 sequences are SEHNR and FQNEAQ (reference sequence).

The V and J genes are TRBV6-6 and TRBJ2-7; D perhaps matches TRBD1 (8 bases). The V gene's germline CDR1 is MNHNY and CDR2 SVGAGI (reference sequence). This CDR3 has 15 amino acids. Trimming took off 2 bases at V and 1 base at J, with 12 bases between the two ends. The CDR3 DNA reads TGTGCCAGCAGTTACGGGGGGGACAGGTCCTACGAGCAGTACTTC. It yields the protein CASSYGGDRSYEQYF.

The chain links TRBV19 to TRBJ1-2, with 8 bases lining up with TRBD1. The CDR3 is 15 amino acids. After removal of 2 bases from V and 6 bases from J, the junction contained 8 bases not matched to a gene. CDR1 LNHDA and CDR2 SQIVND come from the germline V gene (reference sequence). The CDR3 loop reads CASSIRAGGADGYTF. As DNA, the CDR3 is TGTGCCAGTAGTATAAGGGCAGGGGGCGCTGATGGCTACACCTTC.

The chain couples TRBV7-9 to TRBJ2-1; D is unclear. CDR3 size: 14 residues. In germline, CDR1 is SEHNR, CDR2 FQNEAQ (reference sequence). Trimming pared 5 bases from V and 6 bases from J, leaving 14 bases between. CDR3 sequence: CASSAPAGINEQFF. The CDR3 bases are TGTGCCAGCAGCGCACCCGCAGGAATCAATGAGCAGTTCTTC.

The chain has TRBV7-2 and TRBJ2-5; TRBD1 is a possible D gene (5 bases). CDR1 and CDR2 (germline): SGHTA, FQGNSA. CDR3 length equals 15 residues. The germline V and J ends were trimmed by 5 bases and 5 bases, with 18 bases remaining between them. In nucleotides, the CDR3 is TGTGCCAGCAGCGATTCTGCAGGGCTAGTGGAGACCCAGTACTTC. Translating gives CASSDSAGLVETQYF. The whole variable domain, filled in from reference TRBV7-2 and TRBJ2-5, reads GAGVSQSPSNKVTEKGKDVELRCDPISGHTALYWYRQSLGQGLEFLIYFQGNSAPDKSGLPSDRFSAERTGGSVSTLTIQRTQQEDSAVYLCASSDSAGLVETQYFGPGTRLLVL.

J is TRBJ1-4 and V is TRBV7-2, with 9 bases lining up with TRBD1. Germline CDR1 is SGHTA and CDR2 is FQGNSA. The CDR3 has 17 amino acids. The V gene end was trimmed by 2 bases and the J gene end by 8 bases; junction bases not matched to a gene: 12. CDR3 protein: CASSLWVVGTGNEKLFF. The CDR3, as DNA: TGTGCCAGCAGCTTATGGGTCGTAGGGACAGGGAACGAAAAACTGTTTTTT.

The gene calls are TRBV30 and TRBJ2-7; a weak D match, TRBD1 (6 bases). Trimming cost V 2 bases and J 3 bases, with 11 bases left between them. CDR3 size: 13 residues. Germline loops: CDR1 GTSNPN, CDR2 SVGIG (reference sequence). Written as DNA, the CDR3 is TGTGCCTGGAGTCCAGGGGCGTACTACGAGCAGTACTTC. Amino acids: CAWSPGAYYEQYF.

CDR3 sequence reads: CASSFTGARGETQYF. The CDR3 nucleotides are TGTGCCAGCAGCTTTACAGGGGCTCGGGGAGAGACCCAGTACTTC. The V gene is TRBV7-9, the J gene TRBJ2-5, with 7 bases that match TRBD1. CDR1 and CDR2 from the germline V gene are SEHNR and FQNEAQ (reference sequence). Germline trimming cut 3 bases from V and 4 bases from J; bases unmatched to any gene: 8. This CDR3 contains 15 residues.

The chain employs TRBV5-4 and TRBJ2-1; TRBD1 matches 8 bases. Germline V lookup: CDR1 SGHNT, CDR2 YYREEE (reference sequence). Unmatched junction bases numbered 8, after V lost 4 bases and J lost 14 bases. The length of the CDR3 is 12 residues. CDR3 loop: CASSQGQGEEFF. The CDR3 region has the DNA TGTGCCAGCAGCCAAGGACAGGGCGAGGAGTTCTTC.

The rearrangement uses TRBV9 and TRBJ2-2, with 8 bases matching TRBD1. The CDR3 contains 16 residues. V lost 2 bases and J lost 6; bases outside the gene matches: 9. Germline V CDR1 and CDR2: SGDLS, YYNGEE. The DNA of the CDR3 is TGTGCCAGCAGCGTGACCGGGACAGGCTCCGCCGGGGAGCTGTTTTTT. Its protein product is CASSVTGTGSAGELFF.

J is TRBJ2-1 and V is TRBV18; TRBD1 might be the D (6 bases). Trimming pared 4 bases from V and 0 bases from J, leaving 13 bases between. Germline lookup yields CDR1 KGHSH and CDR2 LQKENI. The CDR3 is 16 amino acids. The CDR3 spells CASSRSGVSSYNEQFF. The CDR3 coding sequence is TGTGCCAGCTCACGGTCAGGGGTAAGCTCCTACAATGAGCAGTTCTTC.

The V gene is TRBV6-5, the J gene TRBJ1-2, with D possibly TRBD1 on 5 matching bases. This CDR3 region has 15 residues. Germline values: CDR1 MNHEY, CDR2 SVGAGI. Trimming removed 0 bases from V and 4 bases from J, with 12 bases in between. CDR3 in amino acids: CASSYSKGRGYGYTF. The CDR3 nucleotides are TGTGCCAGCAGTTACTCGAAGGGGCGCGGCTATGGCTACACCTTC.

This chain links TRBV7-2 with TRBJ2-7; 7 nucleotides agree with TRBD1. The trim removed 3 bases at V and 2 bases at J, leaving 4 bases unmatched. Germline lookup yields CDR1 SGHTA and CDR2 FQGNSA. The CDR3 is made up of 14 amino acids. For the CDR3, the DNA is TGTGCCAGCAGCTTGGGACAGCCAGCCTACGAGCAGTACTTC. Protein sequence: CASSLGQPAYEQYF.

The V and J genes are TRBV7-2 and TRBJ2-5; 9 bases are shared with TRBD1. This CDR3 has 14 amino acids. The germline CDR1 and CDR2 sequences are SGHTA and FQGNSA. Trimming at V came to 5 bases and at J to 4 bases, leaving 5 bases not matched to a gene. CDR3 sequence: CASSPGQGRETQYF. CDR3 in DNA: TGTGCCAGCAGCCCAGGACAGGGGCGAGAGACCCAGTACTTC.